The sequence of this TCR beta chain was determined in a study of technical replicates of blood from a few donors. This clone was recorded once. Germline V gene sequence: CDR1 MNHEY, CDR2 SMNVEV (reference sequence). Between the trimmed V and J ends, which lost 3 bases and 2 bases, there was a span of 12 bases. The CDR3 is made up of 15 amino acids. Generated by immunoSEQ multiplex PCR, the TCRdb table keeps only in-frame clones and is missing some. The data hold roughly 68,000 clones, with about 90% observed a single time. The sample consisted of T cells isolated from PBMCs. The source is a human donor in good health. The V and J genes are TRBV27 and TRBJ2-3; D gene uncertain. The DNA of the CDR3 is TGTGCCAGCAGTTTGGGCTCGATGGTCACAGATACGCAGTATTTT. Protein: CASSLGSMVTDTQYF.